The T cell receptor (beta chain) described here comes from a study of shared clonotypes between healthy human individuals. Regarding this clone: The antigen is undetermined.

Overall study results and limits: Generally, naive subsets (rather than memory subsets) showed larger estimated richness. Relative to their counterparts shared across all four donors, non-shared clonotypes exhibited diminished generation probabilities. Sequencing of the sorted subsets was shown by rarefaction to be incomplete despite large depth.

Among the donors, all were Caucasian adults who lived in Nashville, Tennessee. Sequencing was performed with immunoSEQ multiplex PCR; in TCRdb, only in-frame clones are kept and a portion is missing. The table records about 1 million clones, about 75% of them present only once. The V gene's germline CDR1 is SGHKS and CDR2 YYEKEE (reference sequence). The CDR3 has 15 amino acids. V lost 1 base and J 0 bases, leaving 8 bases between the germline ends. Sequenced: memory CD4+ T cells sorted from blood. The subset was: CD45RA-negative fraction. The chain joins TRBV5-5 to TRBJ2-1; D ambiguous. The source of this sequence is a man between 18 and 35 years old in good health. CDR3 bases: TGTGCCAGCAGCTTGCTCGCGAGCTCCTACAATGAGCAGTTCTTC. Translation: CASSLLASSYNEQFF.